This T cell receptor beta chain was obtained from a study of CD8 T cell repertoires and HIV-1 epitope variants. Study details: Cultures ran around ten days, with IL-2, IL-7 and IL-15 added on days 3 and 7.

Sequencing was performed with immunoSEQ multiplex PCR; in TCRdb, only in-frame clones are kept and a portion is missing. Counted here are 4,700 or so clones, about 67% occurring once; the ten biggest clones make up 43%. This clone was seen more than once but under ten times. Its target is not known. The germline V gene has CDR1 SGDLS and CDR2 YYNGEE. The length of the CDR3 is 15 residues. With 2 bases clipped from V and 6 bases from J, the junction kept 10 bases outside the gene matches. The source of this sequence is a male donor with HIV. The sequenced sample consisted of cultured CD8+ T cells derived from PBMCs. This rearrangement joins TRBV9 to TRBJ1-2, with 7 bases lining up with TRBD1. CDR3 DNA sequence: TGTGCCAGCAGCGTCTCAAACAGGGGTTCAGATGGCTACACCTTC. Its protein product is CASSVSNRGSDGYTF.